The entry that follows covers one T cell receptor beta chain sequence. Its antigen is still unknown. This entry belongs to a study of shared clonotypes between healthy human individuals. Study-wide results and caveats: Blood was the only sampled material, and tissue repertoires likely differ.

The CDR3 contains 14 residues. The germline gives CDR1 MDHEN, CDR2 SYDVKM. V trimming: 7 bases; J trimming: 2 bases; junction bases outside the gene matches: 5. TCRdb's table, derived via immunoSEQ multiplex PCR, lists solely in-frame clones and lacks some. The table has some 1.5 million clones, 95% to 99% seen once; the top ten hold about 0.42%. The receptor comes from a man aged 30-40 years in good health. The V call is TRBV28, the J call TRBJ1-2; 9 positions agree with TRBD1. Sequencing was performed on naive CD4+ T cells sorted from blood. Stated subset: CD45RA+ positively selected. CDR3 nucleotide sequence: TGTGCCAGCACCGACGGGACAGGGAACTATGGCTACACCTTC. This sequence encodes CASTDGTGNYGYTF.